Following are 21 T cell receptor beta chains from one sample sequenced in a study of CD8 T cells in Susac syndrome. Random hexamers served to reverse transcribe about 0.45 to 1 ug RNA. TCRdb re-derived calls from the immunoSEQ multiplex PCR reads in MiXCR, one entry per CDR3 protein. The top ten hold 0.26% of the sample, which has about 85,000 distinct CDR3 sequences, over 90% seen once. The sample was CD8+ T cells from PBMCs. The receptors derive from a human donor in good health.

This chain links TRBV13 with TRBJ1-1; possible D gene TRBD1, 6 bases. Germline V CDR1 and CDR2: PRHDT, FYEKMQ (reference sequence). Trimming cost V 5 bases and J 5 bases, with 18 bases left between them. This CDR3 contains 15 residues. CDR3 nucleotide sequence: TGTGCCAGCAGCAGAAGGGGGGGGGCTGGGACTGAAGCTTTCTTT. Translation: CASSRRGGAGTEAFF. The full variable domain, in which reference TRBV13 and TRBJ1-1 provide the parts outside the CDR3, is AAGVIQSPRHLIKEKRETATLKCYPIPRHDTVYWYQQGPGQDPQFLISFYEKMQSDKGSIPDRFSAQQFSDYHSELNMSSLELGDSALYFCASSRRGGAGTEAFFGQGTRLTVV.

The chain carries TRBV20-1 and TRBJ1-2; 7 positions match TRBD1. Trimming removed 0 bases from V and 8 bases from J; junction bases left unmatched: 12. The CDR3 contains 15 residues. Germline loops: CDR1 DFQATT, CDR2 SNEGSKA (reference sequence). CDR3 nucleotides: TGCAGTGCTAGAGATTTTAAAAAGGGGGCGCTGGGCTACACCTTC. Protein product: CSARDFKKGALGYTF.

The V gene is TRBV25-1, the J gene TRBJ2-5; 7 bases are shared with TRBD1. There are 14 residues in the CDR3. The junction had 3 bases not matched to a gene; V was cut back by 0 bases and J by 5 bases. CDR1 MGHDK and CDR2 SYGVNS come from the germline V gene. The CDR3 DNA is TGTGCCAGCAGTGAATATACAGGGGATGAGACCCAGTACTTC. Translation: CASSEYTGDETQYF.

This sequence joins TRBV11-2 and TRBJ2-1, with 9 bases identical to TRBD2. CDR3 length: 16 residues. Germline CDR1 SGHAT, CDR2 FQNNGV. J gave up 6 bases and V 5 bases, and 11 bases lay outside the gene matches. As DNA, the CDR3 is TGTGCCAGCAGCCCAATCCCGGGACTAGCTGTCAATGAGCAGTTCTTC. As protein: CASSPIPGLAVNEQFF. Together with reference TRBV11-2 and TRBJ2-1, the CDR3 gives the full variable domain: EAGVAQSPRYKIIEKRQSVAFWCNPISGHATLYWYQQILGQGPKLLIQFQNNGVVDDSQLPKDRFSAERLKGVDSTLKIQPAKLEDSAVYLCASSPIPGLAVNEQFFGPGTRLTVL.

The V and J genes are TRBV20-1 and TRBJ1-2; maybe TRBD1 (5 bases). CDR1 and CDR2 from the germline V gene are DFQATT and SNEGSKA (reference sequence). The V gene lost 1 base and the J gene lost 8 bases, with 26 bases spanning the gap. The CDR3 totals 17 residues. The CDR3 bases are TGCAGTGCTAGAGCCCTCGCGGGGGGGACCCAAGCCCTAGGCTACACCTTC. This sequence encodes CSARALAGGTQALGYTF.

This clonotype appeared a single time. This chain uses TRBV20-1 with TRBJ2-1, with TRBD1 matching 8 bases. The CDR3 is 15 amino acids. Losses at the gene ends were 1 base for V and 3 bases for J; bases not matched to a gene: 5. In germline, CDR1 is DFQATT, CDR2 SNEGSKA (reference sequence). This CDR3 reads CSARALGQGYNEQFF. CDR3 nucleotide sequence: TGCAGTGCTAGAGCTTTAGGACAGGGCTACAATGAGCAGTTCTTC.

The CDR3 DNA sequence: TGTGCCAGCAGACACAGGGACCTTCGTTTTGTGGATGGCTACACCTTC. Its translation: CASRHRDLRFVDGYTF. The rearrangement uses TRBV6-2 or TRBV6-3 and TRBJ1-2, with a weak D call TRBD1 (6 bases). The CDR3 extends over 16 amino acids. Per the germline V gene, CDR1 is MNHEY and CDR2 is SVGEGT. Trimming removed 6 bases at V and 6 bases at J, with 23 bases between.

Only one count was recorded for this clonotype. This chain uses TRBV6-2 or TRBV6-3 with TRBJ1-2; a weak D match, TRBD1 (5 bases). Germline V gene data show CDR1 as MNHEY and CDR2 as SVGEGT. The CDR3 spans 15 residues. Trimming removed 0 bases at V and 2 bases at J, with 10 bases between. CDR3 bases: TGTGCCAGCAGTTACTCCGGGGCACCCAACTATGGCTACACCTTC. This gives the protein CASSYSGAPNYGYTF.

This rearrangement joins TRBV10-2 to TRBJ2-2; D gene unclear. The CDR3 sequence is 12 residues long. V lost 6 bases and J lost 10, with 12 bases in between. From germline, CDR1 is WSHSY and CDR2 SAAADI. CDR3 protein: CASSHSAQELFF. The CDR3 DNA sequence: TGCGCCAGCAGCCACTCAGCGCAGGAGCTGTTTTTT.

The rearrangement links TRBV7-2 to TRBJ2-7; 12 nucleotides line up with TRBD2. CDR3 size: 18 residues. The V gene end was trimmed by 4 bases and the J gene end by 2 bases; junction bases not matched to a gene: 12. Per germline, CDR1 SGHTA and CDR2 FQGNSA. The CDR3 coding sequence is TGTGCCAGCAGCTCTCCGGGGCTTCTAGCGGGGGGGCCCTACGAGCAGTACTTC. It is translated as CASSSPGLLAGGPYEQYF. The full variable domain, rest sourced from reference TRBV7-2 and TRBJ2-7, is GAGVSQSPSNKVTEKGKDVELRCDPISGHTALYWYRQSLGQGLEFLIYFQGNSAPDKSGLPSDRFSAERTGGSVSTLTIQRTQQEDSAVYLCASSSPGLLAGGPYEQYFGPGTRLTVT.

CDR3 region: CASSLGGREAFF. CDR3 bases: TGTGCCAGCAGCTTAGGGGGTCGGGAAGCTTTCTTT. The chain uses TRBV11-3 and TRBJ1-1; D unclear. This CDR3 is built from 12 residues. Trimming cost V 1 base and J 8 bases, with 8 bases left between them. The V gene's germline CDR1 is SGHNT and CDR2 YENEEA.

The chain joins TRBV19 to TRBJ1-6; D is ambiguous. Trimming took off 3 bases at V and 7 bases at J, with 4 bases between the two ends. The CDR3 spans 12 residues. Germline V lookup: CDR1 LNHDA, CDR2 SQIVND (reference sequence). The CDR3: CASSISNSPLHF. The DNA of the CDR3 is TGTGCCAGTAGTATTTCGAATTCACCCCTCCACTTT.

The CDR3 region has the DNA TGTGCCACCAGCAGAGAACAGGGGCTCTACAATGAGCAGTTCTTC. It specifies CATSREQGLYNEQFF. The chain couples TRBV15 to TRBJ2-1; 7 positions match TRBD1. The CDR3 runs 15 residues. Germline V gene data show CDR1 as LNHNV and CDR2 as YYDKDF (reference sequence). Trimming cost V 0 bases and J 3 bases; bases outside gene matches: 2.

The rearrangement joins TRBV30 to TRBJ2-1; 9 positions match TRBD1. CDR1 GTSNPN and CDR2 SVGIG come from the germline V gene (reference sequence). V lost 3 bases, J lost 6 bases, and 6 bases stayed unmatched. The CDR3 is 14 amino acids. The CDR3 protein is CAWRHRGRVNEQFF. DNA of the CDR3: TGTGCCTGGAGACACAGGGGGCGCGTCAATGAGCAGTTCTTC.

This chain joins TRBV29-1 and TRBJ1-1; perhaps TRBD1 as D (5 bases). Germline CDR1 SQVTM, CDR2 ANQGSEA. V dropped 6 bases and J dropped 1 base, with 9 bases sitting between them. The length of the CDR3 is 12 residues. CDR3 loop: CSVATANTEAFF. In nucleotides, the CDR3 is TGCAGCGTGGCGACAGCGAACACTGAAGCTTTCTTT. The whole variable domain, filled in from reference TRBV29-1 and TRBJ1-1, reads SAVISQKPSRDICQRGTSLTIQCQVDSQVTMMFWYRQQPGQSLTLIATANQGSEATYESGFVIDKFPISRPNLTFSTLTVSNMSPEDSSIYLCSVATANTEAFFGQGTRLTVV.

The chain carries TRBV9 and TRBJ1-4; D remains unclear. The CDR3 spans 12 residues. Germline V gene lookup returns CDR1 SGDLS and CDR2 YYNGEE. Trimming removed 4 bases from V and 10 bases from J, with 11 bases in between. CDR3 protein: CASSSPRGKLFF. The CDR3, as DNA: TGTGCCAGCAGCTCCCCCCGGGGAAAACTGTTTTTT.

CDR3 residues: CASSPAGGHNEQFF. CDR3 nucleotide sequence: TGTGCCAGCAGCCCAGCGGGAGGGCATAATGAGCAGTTCTTC. The chain joins TRBV7-3 to TRBJ2-1; 10 bases fit TRBD2. The germline V gene encodes CDR1 SGHTA and CDR2 FQGTGA. The CDR3 extends over 14 amino acids. V gave up 5 bases and J gave up 7 bases; unmatched junction bases: 5.

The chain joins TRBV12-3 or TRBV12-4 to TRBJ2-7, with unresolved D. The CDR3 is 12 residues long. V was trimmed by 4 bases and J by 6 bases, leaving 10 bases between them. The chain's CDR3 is CASSYSSTEQYV. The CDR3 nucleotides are TGTGCCAGCAGTTATAGTAGCACCGAGCAGTACGTC.

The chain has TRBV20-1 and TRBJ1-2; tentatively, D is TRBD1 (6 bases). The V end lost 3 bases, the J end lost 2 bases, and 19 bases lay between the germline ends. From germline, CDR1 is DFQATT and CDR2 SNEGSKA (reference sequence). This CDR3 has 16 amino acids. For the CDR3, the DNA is TGCAGTGCTAGGAGATGGGGACACGAAGTAAACTATGGCTACACCTTC. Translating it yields CSARRWGHEVNYGYTF.

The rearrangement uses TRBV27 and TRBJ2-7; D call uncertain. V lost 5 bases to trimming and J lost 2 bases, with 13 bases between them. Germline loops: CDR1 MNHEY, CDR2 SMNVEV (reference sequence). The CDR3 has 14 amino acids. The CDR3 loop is CASSPLDGPYEQYV. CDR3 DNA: TGTGCCAGCAGTCCCTTGGACGGACCCTACGAGCAGTACGTC.

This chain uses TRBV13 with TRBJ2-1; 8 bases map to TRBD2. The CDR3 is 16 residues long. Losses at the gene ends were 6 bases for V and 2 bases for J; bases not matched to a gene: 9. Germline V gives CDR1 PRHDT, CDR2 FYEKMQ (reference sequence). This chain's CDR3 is CASSSMTSATYNEQFF. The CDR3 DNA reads TGTGCCAGCAGTTCTATGACTAGCGCTACCTACAATGAGCAGTTCTTC.